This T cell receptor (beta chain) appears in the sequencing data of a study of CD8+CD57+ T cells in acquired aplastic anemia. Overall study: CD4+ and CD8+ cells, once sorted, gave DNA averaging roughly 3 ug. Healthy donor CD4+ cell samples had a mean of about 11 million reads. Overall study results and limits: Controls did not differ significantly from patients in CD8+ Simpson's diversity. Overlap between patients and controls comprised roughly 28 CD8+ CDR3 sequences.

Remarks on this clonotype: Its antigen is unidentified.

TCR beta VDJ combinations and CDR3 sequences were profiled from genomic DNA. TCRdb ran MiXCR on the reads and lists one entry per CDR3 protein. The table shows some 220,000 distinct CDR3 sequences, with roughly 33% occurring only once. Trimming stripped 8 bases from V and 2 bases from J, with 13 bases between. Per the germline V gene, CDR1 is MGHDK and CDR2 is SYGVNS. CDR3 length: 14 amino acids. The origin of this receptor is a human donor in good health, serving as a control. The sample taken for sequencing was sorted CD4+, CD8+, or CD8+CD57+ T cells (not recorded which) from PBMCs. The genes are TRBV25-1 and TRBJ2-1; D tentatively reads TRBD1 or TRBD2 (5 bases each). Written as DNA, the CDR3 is TGTGCCAGCGCCGGGACCAAGACCTACAATGAGCAGTTCTTC. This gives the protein CASAGTKTYNEQFF.